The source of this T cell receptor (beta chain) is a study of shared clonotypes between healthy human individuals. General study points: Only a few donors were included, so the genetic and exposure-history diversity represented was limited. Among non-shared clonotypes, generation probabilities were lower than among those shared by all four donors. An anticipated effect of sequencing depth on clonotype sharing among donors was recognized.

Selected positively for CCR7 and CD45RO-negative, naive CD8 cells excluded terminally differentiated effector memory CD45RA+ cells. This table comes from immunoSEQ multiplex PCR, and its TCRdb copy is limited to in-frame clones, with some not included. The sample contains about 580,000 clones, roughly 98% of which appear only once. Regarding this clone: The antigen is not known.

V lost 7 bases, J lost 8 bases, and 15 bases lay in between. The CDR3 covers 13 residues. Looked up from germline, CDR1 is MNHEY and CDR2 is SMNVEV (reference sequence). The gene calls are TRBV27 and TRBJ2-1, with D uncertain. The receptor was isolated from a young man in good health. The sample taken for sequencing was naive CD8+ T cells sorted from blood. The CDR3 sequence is CASTNIRYHEQFF. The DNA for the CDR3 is TGTGCCAGCACCAATATCAGGTACCATGAGCAGTTCTTC.